The 5 T cell receptor beta chains below were found in one sample sequenced in a study of T cells in tuberculosis. The assay was immunoSEQ multiplex PCR, and TCRdb's table has in-frame clones only and misses some. The table lists approximately 60,000 clones, around 81% of them singletons, with around 13% in the top ten. After thawing and overnight rest, PBMC were stained with GMM-loaded CD1B tetramer, viability dye and anti-CD3 for sorting. C32 glucose monomycolate from Rhodococcus equi was loaded onto the CD1B tetramers. Sample: CD1b-GMM tetramer-negative cells sorted from PBMCs. All receptors derive from an adult woman with latent tuberculosis.

The gene calls are TRBV18 and TRBJ2-1; possibly TRBD2 for D (5 bases). CDR3 size: 12 residues. Germline V gene sequence: CDR1 KGHSH, CDR2 LQKENI. Trimming left V 5 bases short and J 9 bases short, with 11 bases between. CDR3 bases: TGTGCCAGCTCAACCAGCGCGGGTGAGCAGTTCTTC. Protein: CASSTSAGEQFF.

The chain is built from TRBV28 and TRBJ2-3; 10 bases align to TRBD2. The CDR3 totals 15 residues. V lost 4 bases and J lost 8; bases outside the gene matches: 9. Germline CDR1 is MDHEN and CDR2 is SYDVKM. The CDR3 loop is CASSSAGTSVGTQYF. For the CDR3, the DNA is TGTGCCAGCAGTTCGGCCGGGACTAGCGTAGGTACGCAGTATTTT.

This clone has just one count. The V gene is TRBV2, the J gene TRBJ1-5, with 7 nucleotides matching TRBD1. CDR1 SNHLY and CDR2 FYNNEI come from the germline V gene. This CDR3 has 14 residues. The V gene end was trimmed by 6 bases and the J gene end by 3 bases; junction bases not matched to a gene: 5. The CDR3 DNA reads TGTGCCAGCAGGGGGGGACAGCCCAATCAGCCCCAGCATTTT. Amino acids: CASRGGQPNQPQHF. Combining the CDR3 with reference TRBV2 and TRBJ1-5 gives the whole variable domain EPEVTQTPSHQVTQMGQEVILRCVPISNHLYFYWYRQILGQKVEFLVSFYNNEISEKSEIFDDQFSVERPDGSNFTLKIRSTKLEDSAMYFCASRGGQPNQPQHFGDGTRLSIL.

The gene calls are TRBV5-1 and TRBJ2-5; 8 nucleotides line up with TRBD2. The CDR3 runs 16 residues. Losses at the gene ends were 2 bases for V and 4 bases for J; bases not matched to a gene: 10. Germline V lookup: CDR1 SGHRS, CDR2 YFSETQ. CDR3 sequence reads: CASSFSYSGGSETQYF. The CDR3 region has the DNA TGCGCCAGCAGCTTCTCCTACAGCGGGGGCTCAGAGACCCAGTACTTC.

This chain links TRBV9 with TRBJ1-1; the match to TRBD1 covers 8 bases. CDR3 size: 13 residues. V was pared by 3 bases and J by 5 bases, with 3 bases of the junction left unmatched. CDR1 and CDR2 from the germline V gene are SGDLS and YYNGEE. Written as DNA, the CDR3 is TGTGCCAGCAGCGAGGACAGGGAGACTGAAGCTTTCTTT. Its translation is CASSEDRETEAFF. Filled out from reference TRBV9 and TRBJ1-1, the complete variable domain reads DSGVTQTPKHLITATGQRVTLRCSPRSGDLSVYWYQQSLDQGLQFLIQYYNGEERAKGNILERFSAQQFPDLHSELNLSSLELGDSALYFCASSEDRETEAFFGQGTRLTVV.